The rows below give T cell receptor beta chains drawn from one sample of a study of radiotherapy plus CTLA-4 blockade in lung cancer. The table came from immunoSEQ multiplex PCR; TCRdb's copy has only in-frame clones and leaves some out. The table includes more than 55,000 clones, 77% detected once. The sequencing used peripheral blood, collected from a patient treated with radiotherapy plus ipilimumab. Receptors originate from a human donor with non-small cell lung cancer who had a partial response to radiotherapy plus ipilimumab. The CDR3 runs from the conserved cysteine through the conserved F or W. D genes are given only for firm matches. Rows give clone size only sometimes, using once, few, many, or a class for an expanded clone.

v_call	d_call	clone_size	j_call	cdr3_nt	cdr3_aa
TRBV2	.	.	TRBJ1-2	TGTGCCAGCAAAGGGGGGGTTGGCTATGGCTACACCTTC	CASKGGVGYGYTF
TRBV5-1	TRBD1	medium-sized	TRBJ1-1	TGCGCCAGCAGCTTGGGATCTACAGGGGGCACTGAAGCTTTCTTT	CASSLGSTGGTEAFF
TRBV6-1	TRBD1	few	TRBJ2-7	TGTGCCAGTCGGACAGGGGCCTACGAGCAGTACTTC	CASRTGAYEQYF
TRBV5-4	.	few	TRBJ2-1	TGTGCCAGCAGCTTGGAGGCCCCCGCCGGGAACAATGAGCAGTTCTTC	CASSLEAPAGNNEQFF
TRBV6-5	TRBD2	.	TRBJ2-5	TGTGCCAGCAGTTACTCGGGGAGCGGGGGGTATGAGACCCAGTACTTC	CASSYSGSGGYETQYF
TRBV5-1	.	once	TRBJ2-2	TGCGCCAGCAGCTTGGTGGCGGGGGCGACCGGGGAGCTGTTTTTT	CASSLVAGATGELFF
TRBV29-1	TRBD1	.	TRBJ2-3	TGCAGCGTCACGACAGGGTCCCAAGATACGCAGTATTTT	CSVTTGSQDTQYF
TRBV6-5	TRBD1	.	TRBJ1-1	TGTGCCAGCAGTTGCATGACAGGGCCTGAAGCTTTCTTT	CASSCMTGPEAFF
TRBV7-9	.	.	TRBJ1-1	TGTGCCAGCAGCTTAGGTAGTCGGGCAAAGGGGGTTAACCCTGAAGCTTTCTTT	CASSLGSRAKGVNPEAFF
TRBV28	TRBD2	.	TRBJ2-5	TGTGCCAGCAGTTTAGGCGGGGGGGAGACCCAGTACTTC	CASSLGGGETQYF
TRBV6-5	.	.	TRBJ1-2	TGTGCCAGCAGTTACGACAGTTATGGCTACACCTTC	CASSYDSYGYTF
TRBV6-1	.	.	TRBJ1-5	TGTGCCAGCAGTGAACCAAGACAGCTAAATCAGCCCCAGCATTTT	CASSEPRQLNQPQHF
TRBV28	TRBD1	once	TRBJ1-6	TGTGCCAGCAGTTTGAGGCAGGGGGCGTCTTCACCCCTCCACTTT	CASSLRQGASSPLHF
TRBV12-5	.	.	TRBJ2-2	TGTGCTAGTGGTTTTCTACTAAGCGGAGAAACCGGGGAGCTGTTTTTT	CASGFLLSGETGELFF
TRBV29-1	.	.	TRBJ2-3	TGCAGCGTTGAAGAGGGGGCTCCAGATACGCAGTATTTT	CSVEEGAPDTQYF
TRBV5-1	.	.	TRBJ2-7	TGCGCCAGCAGCTGGGGGGTAGGGGTTGGCTACGAGCAGTACTTC	CASSWGVGVGYEQYF
TRBV19	.	.	TRBJ2-2	TGTGCCAGTAGGTCTAGCTCCGGTCCCACCGGGGAGCTGTTTTTT	CASRSSSGPTGELFF
TRBV5-6	TRBD1	.	TRBJ1-2	TGTGCCAGCAGCTCCTACGACAGGGACTATGGCTACACCTTC	CASSSYDRDYGYTF
TRBV18	TRBD1	few	TRBJ2-4	TGTGCCAGCTCACCCCAGGGGGCGGGAAACATTCAGTACTTC	CASSPQGAGNIQYF
TRBV25-1	.	.	TRBJ1-2	TGTGCCAGCAGTGTAGAAGGGGTGAGCTATGGCTACACCTTC	CASSVEGVSYGYTF
TRBV28	.	once	TRBJ2-2	TGTGCCAGCAGTATCGTGGTCCCGGACACCGGGGAGCTGTTTTTT	CASSIVVPDTGELFF
TRBV11-1	.	.	TRBJ2-4	TGTGCCAGCAGCTTAGGCGGGGCGGGGAACATTCAGTACTTC	CASSLGGAGNIQYF
TRBV6-5	.	.	TRBJ1-6	TGTGCCAGCAGTTATCGGTATAATTCACCCCTCCACTTT	CASSYRYNSPLHF